The next 13 T cell receptor beta chains were all read from a single sample in a study of T cells after yellow fever vaccination. TCRdb reprocessed the 5' RACE reads via MiXCR and lists one record per CDR3 protein. The sample has 68,000 or so distinct CDR3 sequences; less than 8.5% are singletons. Sequencing used CD8+ T cells sorted from PBMCs, obtained about 41 days after the first yellow fever vaccination. These receptor sequences come from a man aged 18 to 35 who received the YFV17D yellow fever vaccine.

This chain connects TRBV11-1 to TRBJ2-3; 11 bases are a match to TRBD2. Germline V CDR1 and CDR2: SGHAT, FQDESV (reference sequence). This CDR3 region has 20 residues. With 2 bases clipped from V and 2 bases from J, the junction kept 15 bases outside the gene matches. The CDR3 sequence is CASSLSLSSGGPGITDTQYF. The CDR3 coding sequence is TGTGCCAGCAGCTTATCTCTTTCTAGCGGGGGGCCCGGGATCACAGATACGCAGTATTTT.

This clonotype was observed many times. This sequence joins TRBV19 and TRBJ2-7; a possible D gene is TRBD2 (5 bases). V dropped 11 bases and J dropped 0 bases, with 14 bases sitting between them. Germline values: CDR1 LNHDA, CDR2 SQIVND (reference sequence). The CDR3 loop spans 13 amino acids. CDR3 protein: CASSPGSSYEQYF. CDR3 bases: TGTGCCTCCAGTCCGGGGAGCTCCTACGAGCAGTACTTC.

This clonotype has at least ten counts. This rearrangement joins TRBV6-2 or TRBV6-3 to TRBJ2-7; D is unresolved. The CDR3 contains 11 residues. Trimming took 8 bases from V and 4 from J, leaving 9 bases between them. The germline V gene encodes CDR1 MNHEY and CDR2 SVGEGT. CDR3 sequence (DNA): TGTGCCAGCGGCGGTTCTTACGAGCAGTACTTC. This codes for CASGGSYEQYF.

This clonotype came up a few times. This chain uses TRBV9 with TRBJ2-4; D might be TRBD2 (5 bases). Trimming took off 0 bases at V and 0 bases at J, with 10 bases between the two ends. Germline V CDR1 and CDR2: SGDLS, YYNGEE. This CDR3 contains 16 residues. In nucleotides, the CDR3 is TGTGCCAGCAGCGTAGGCGGGTTTGGAGCCAAAAACATTCAGTACTTC. It specifies CASSVGGFGAKNIQYF.

In its sample, this clonotype was seen a few times. CDR3 amino acids: CASTPGQGIGEQYV. The CDR3 DNA is TGTGCCAGCACCCCGGGACAGGGGATTGGCGAGCAGTACGTC. The rearrangement links TRBV6-1 to TRBJ2-7, with 10 positions matching TRBD1. The V gene end was trimmed by 7 bases and the J gene end by 6 bases; junction bases not matched to a gene: 9. This CDR3 has 14 amino acids. Germline loops: CDR1 MNHNS, CDR2 SASEGT.

This clonotype was seen a few times. The chain combines TRBV20-1 with TRBJ2-3, with D possibly being TRBD1 or TRBD2 (5 bases each). Trimming took off 2 bases at V and 4 bases at J, with 22 bases between the two ends. CDR1 is DFQATT, CDR2 SNEGSKA, per germline (reference sequence). There are 17 residues in the CDR3. The CDR3, as DNA: TGCAGTGCTAGATTTGGGGGAGCCACCGGTTTGCCAGATACGCAGTATTTT. It is translated as CSARFGGATGLPDTQYF.

This clonotype occurred many times. The V and J genes are TRBV19 and TRBJ2-3; D uncertain. Germline CDR1 LNHDA, CDR2 SQIVND (reference sequence). This CDR3 is built from 13 residues. V was shortened by 1 base and J by 4 bases, with 6 bases between the two germline ends. In DNA, the CDR3 is TGTGCCAGTAGTATAGTAGCCGCAGATACGCAGTATTTT. Translation: CASSIVAADTQYF. The full variable domain, completed using reference TRBV19 and TRBJ2-3, is DGGITQSPKYLFRKEGQNVTLSCEQNLNHDAMYWYRQDPGQGLRLIYYSQIVNDFQKGDIAEGYSVSREKKESFPLTVTSAQKNPTAFYLCASSIVAADTQYFGPGTRLTVL.

This clonotype came up a few times. The chain has TRBV20-1 and TRBJ1-2; tentative D call: TRBD1 (5 bases). The CDR3 is 15 amino acids. The germline gives CDR1 DFQATT, CDR2 SNEGSKA (reference sequence). The V and J ends lost 3 bases and 12 bases respectively, with 26 bases between them. This CDR3 reads CSASSSIKAPRGDTF. CDR3 DNA sequence: TGCAGTGCTAGTTCATCTATAAAAGCCCCACGGGGGGACACCTTC.

This clonotype was counted at least ten times. The J gene is TRBJ2-7, the V gene TRBV6-2 or TRBV6-3, with D tentatively TRBD2 (6 bases). This CDR3 is built from 15 residues. V dropped 0 bases and J dropped 1 base, with 10 bases sitting between them. CDR1 and CDR2 from the germline V gene are MNHEY and SVGEGT. For the CDR3, the DNA is TGTGCCAGCAGTTACTCCCGGGACTTTTCCTACGAGCAGTACTTC. This codes for CASSYSRDFSYEQYF.

The rearrangement links TRBV25-1 to TRBJ2-1; TRBD1 agrees at 7 bases. Germline assignment: CDR1 MGHDK and CDR2 SYGVNS. With 2 bases clipped from V and 2 bases from J, the junction kept 6 bases outside the gene matches. The CDR3 runs to 16 residues. The CDR3 loop reads CASSEVQGDPYNEQFF. CDR3 DNA: TGTGCCAGCAGTGAAGTGCAGGGGGACCCCTACAATGAGCAGTTCTTC.

The table lists this clonotype with many counts. This chain connects TRBV27 to TRBJ1-5; the D is unclear. This CDR3 comprises 14 residues. Trimming removed 6 bases at V and 2 bases at J, with 11 bases between. Per the germline V gene, CDR1 is MNHEY and CDR2 is SMNVEV (reference sequence). CDR3 DNA sequence: TGTGCCAGCAGGCCTGACTCGCGCAATCAGCCCCAGCATTTT. This translates into CASRPDSRNQPQHF.

This clonotype was seen repeatedly, ten times or more. The chain is built from TRBV27 and TRBJ1-1; D ambiguous. CDR1 is MNHEY and CDR2 is SMNVEV in the germline V gene (reference sequence). The length of the CDR3 is 13 residues. V was pared by 5 bases and J by 2 bases, with 9 bases between. DNA for the CDR3: TGTGCCAGCAGTATAGGACCCAACACTGAAGCTTTCTTT. Translation gives CASSIGPNTEAFF.

This clonotype was counted between two and nine times. V and J are TRBV29-1 and TRBJ2-2, with D perhaps TRBD2 (5 bases). This CDR3 is built from 14 residues. CDR1 SQVTM and CDR2 ANQGSEA come from the germline V gene. V shed 8 bases and J shed 2 bases, with 15 bases lying between them. The CDR3 nucleotides read TGCAGCACTACCGGGATTCCCAACACCGGGGAGCTGTTTTTT. Translating it yields CSTTGIPNTGELFF.